This paragraph reports one TCR beta chain. It lacks a known antigen. No much larger clone is present one base from it, and per-base qualities are unavailable. RNA was extracted with the RNeasy kit and roughly 0.45 to 1 ug was reverse transcribed using random hexamers. The immunoSEQ multiplex PCR assay, which covers 54 Vbeta and 13 Jbeta segments, was used to amplify TCR beta CDR3 regions. To correct PCR amplification bias, a synthetic template baseline was used for both primer optimization and computational correction. On the authors' methods: Reads were annotated to V, D and J genes per IMGT and analyzed with immunoSEQ Analyzer, keeping only productive sequences. Clonality was computed as one minus Shannon entropy normalized by log2 of the number of productive unique sequences. For each patient and control, public and private clones were evaluated among the 100 most prevalent clones. Clones were defined as Susac-specific when absent from the healthy and MS cohorts, from 1052 published viral clones and from other ImmuneACCESS disease sequences. TCRdb reprocessing: public reads trimmed at Q25 with fastp, clones called with MiXCR, in-frame beta chains kept. Rows are unified per CDR3 protein, each entry keeping the most common DNA and genes. In this record, the V and J calls reflect TCRdb's handling and not the investigators' own analysis. In this sample the table shows some 260,000 distinct CDR3 sequences, around 84% of which occur a single time. Of the sample, over 0.095% is held by the ten largest clones.

Taken from cysteine to phenylalanine, the CDR3 has 15 residues. The only DNA kept is the CDR3, 45 bases in frame from the first base. For CDR1 and CDR2, the germline V gene lists SGHTA and FQGNSA. The V and J ends are trimmed by 6 bases and 0 bases, leaving 12 bases between them. Peripheral blood CD8+ and CD4+ T cells from healthy donors, Susac syndrome patients and multiple sclerosis patients were profiled using high-throughput TCR beta sequencing. Treatment-naive patients with stable or active relapsing-remitting disease fulfilling revised McDonald criteria were used as multiple sclerosis controls. Bulk CD8+ and CD4+ T cells were purified magnetically by negative isolation, whereas CD8+ TEMRA cells were enriched by FACS. Blood was collected in EDTA tubes and processed within 24 hours, with PBMCs isolated through density gradient centrifugation. PBMCs intended for TCR sequencing were cryopreserved in liquid nitrogen and were subsequently thawed in a 37 degrees C water bath. A purity of at least 90% was achieved for sorted or isolated CD4+, CD8+ and CD8+ TEMRA cells.

The data were taken from a study of CD8 T cells in Susac syndrome (dated by TCRdb to about 2019). Regarding the complete study: Repertoire sequencing was used to test whether CD8+ T cell activation and differentiation in Susac syndrome was antigen driven. The clonality of the CD8+ T cell repertoire was compared across 11 to 12 healthy donors, roughly 14 Susac syndrome patients and under 18 multiple sclerosis patients. Results and caveats for the whole study, not just this receptor: The study acknowledged that relatively few individuals were included in the TCR sequencing and HLA analysis.

This sequence originates from a human donor with multiple sclerosis. Sequenced: CD8+ T cells from PBMCs. This chain joins TRBV7-2 to TRBJ2-1, with the D gene call left open. In nucleotide form, the sequence is TGTGCCAGCAGTCAACATTCGCGCTCCTACAATGAGCAGTTCTTC. Its product reads: CASSQHSRSYNEQFF.